Following are 9 T cell receptor beta chains from one sample sequenced in a study of CD4 T cells in relation to SARS-CoV-2 and coronaviruses. Before the COVID-19 pandemic, during about 2011-2019, CD4+ T cells were taken from unexposed donors. Using immunoSEQ multiplex PCR, the repertoire was profiled, and TCRdb retains in-frame clones only, with some absent. The top ten hold around 0.15% of the sample, which has 60,000 to 65,000 clones, over 90% seen once. Sequencing was carried out using naive CD4+ T cells from PBMCs. Subset specified: naive CD4+ T cells isolated by negative enrichment. Source of these receptors: a human donor in good health.

The chain employs TRBV10-3 and TRBJ2-7; 7 bases fit TRBD2. Germline CDR1 ENHRY, CDR2 SYGVKD. The CDR3 covers 15 residues. The ends lost 1 base at V and 0 bases at J; junction bases unmatched: 3. CDR3 bases: TGTGCCATCAGTGAGTGGGGCGGGAGCTCCTACGAGCAGTACTTC. It specifies CAISEWGGSSYEQYF.

The chain employs TRBV7-9 and TRBJ1-5; D is possibly TRBD1 (5 bases). This CDR3 is 15 amino acids long. The V and J ends lost 1 base and 2 bases respectively, with 9 bases between them. Germline V gene sequence: CDR1 SEHNR, CDR2 FQNEAQ (reference sequence). The CDR3 here is CASSLDGGGNQPQHF. CDR3 DNA: TGTGCCAGCAGCTTAGACGGGGGTGGCAATCAGCCCCAGCATTTT.

This clone is a singleton in its sample. The chain combines TRBV24-1 with TRBJ2-7; possibly TRBD1 for D (7 bases). The germline V gene encodes CDR1 KGHDR and CDR2 SFDVKD. This CDR3 spans 14 amino acids. Trimming stripped 5 bases from V and 5 bases from J, with 15 bases between. The CDR3 sequence is CATSVAGQNNEQYF. CDR3 coding DNA: TGTGCCACCAGTGTCGCGGGACAGAACAACGAGCAGTACTTC.

This clone has just one count. The V call is TRBV19, the J call TRBJ2-5; tentative D call: TRBD1 (5 bases). Germline V lookup: CDR1 LNHDA, CDR2 SQIVND (reference sequence). V gave up 4 bases and J gave up 0 bases, with 9 bases separating them. The CDR3 length is 14 residues. CDR3 amino acids: CASSRSRDQETQYF. In DNA, the CDR3 is TGTGCCAGTAGTAGATCCAGGGACCAAGAGACCCAGTACTTC.

The V and J genes are TRBV2 and TRBJ2-5; TRBD2 is a possible D gene (6 bases). CDR1 SNHLY and CDR2 FYNNEI come from the germline V gene. Trimming removed 2 bases at V and 2 bases at J, with 12 bases between. The CDR3 contains 15 residues. The CDR3 nucleotides read TGTGCCAGCAGTGAATTTGGCGGGGCACAAGAGACCCAGTACTTC. As protein: CASSEFGGAQETQYF.

The chain is built from TRBV18 and TRBJ1-1; D ambiguous. The V gene lost 0 bases and the J gene lost 4 bases, with 9 bases spanning the gap. Germline values: CDR1 KGHSH, CDR2 LQKENI. There are 14 residues in the CDR3. CDR3 DNA sequence: TGTGCCAGCTCACCACCGGTCCCGGTCACTGAAGCTTTCTTT. It specifies CASSPPVPVTEAFF.

The chain is built from TRBV13 and TRBJ2-3, with 11 bases fitting TRBD1. The CDR3 covers 19 residues. Per germline, CDR1 PRHDT and CDR2 FYEKMQ (reference sequence). V trimming: 0 bases; J trimming: 6 bases; junction bases outside the gene matches: 14. The CDR3 region is CASSLGSKGQGALTDTQYF. In nucleotides, the CDR3 is TGTGCCAGCAGCTTAGGGAGCAAAGGACAGGGGGCGCTTACGGATACGCAGTATTTT.

The CDR3 DNA follows: TGTGCCAGTACACGGGAGGGCCCCTACAATGAGCAGTTCTTC. Translation: CASTREGPYNEQFF. The V gene is TRBV19, the J gene TRBJ2-1; 8 bases are a match to TRBD2. The V and J ends lost 7 bases and 2 bases, in that order; junction bases with no gene match: 4. The CDR3 consists of 14 residues. CDR1 and CDR2 (germline): LNHDA, SQIVND (reference sequence).

The rearrangement joins TRBV4-1 to TRBJ2-7, with 13 bases identical to TRBD2. V shed 4 bases and J 5 bases; nucleotides not matched to a gene: 11. Looked up from germline, CDR1 is MGHRA and CDR2 is YSYEKL. The CDR3 contains 17 residues. The CDR3 loop reads CASSPLGLAGKGDEQYF. CDR3 in DNA: TGCGCCAGCAGCCCCCTGGGACTAGCGGGAAAGGGCGACGAGCAGTACTTC.